This TCR beta chain stems from a study of blood T cell repertoires in COVID-19. Study-wide background: PBMCs, B-cell-depleted T cells, or T cells were the source of the cDNA or gDNA that made up the material.

A single count supports this clone. This specimen includes other DNA sequences encoding the same CDR3. The ends were cut back, 3 bases at V and 1 base at J, with 9 bases in the middle. The germline V gene encodes CDR1 KGHSH and CDR2 LQKENI. The CDR3 loop spans 14 amino acids. Ages ranged from roughly 18 to 95 years, with residence in 24 US areas. Two negative PCRs, clearance, or symptom resolution characterized the recovered Cohort 3 donors. Data came from immunoSEQ multiplex PCR; TCRdb stores just in-frame clones and leaves some out. The repertoire holds about 310,000 clones, about 91% seen once, with around a tenth in the top ten.

The rearrangement uses TRBV18 and TRBJ1-1; the D is unclear. This receptor was taken from a woman in her thirties or forties who had recovered from COVID-19. The specimen was PBMCs or T cells enriched from blood (not recorded which). In nucleotides, the CDR3 is TGTGCCAGCTCACCGTCGGGAGGGAACACTGAAGCTTTCTTT. Translation: CASSPSGGNTEAFF.